This entry concerns a single TCR beta chain. CDR1 is LGHDT, CDR2 YNNKEL, per germline (reference sequence). This CDR3 has 15 amino acids. Input per TCR library consisted of 3500 ng of total RNA. TCRdb derives one entry per CDR3 protein from the 5' RACE reads, leaving out DNA. This sample's table has approximately 400,000 distinct CDR3 sequences. These data belong to a study of monozygotic twins with inflammatory bowel disease. Skipping T cell sorting, the study isolated total RNA directly from whole blood. The source is a human donor with ulcerative colitis or Crohn's disease, or a healthy co-twin of an affected twin (not recorded which). Sequenced sample: blood. The chain combines TRBV3-1 with TRBJ2-7; absent DNA, TCRdb's TRBD2 call cannot be checked. The CDR3 sequence: CASSQVRGALDEQYF.